The source of this T cell receptor beta chain is a study of blood T cell repertoires in COVID-19. With 3 bases clipped from V and 6 bases from J, the junction kept 9 bases outside the gene matches. The CDR3 contains 14 residues. Per germline, CDR1 SGHNT and CDR2 YYREEE (reference sequence). Sequenced by immunoSEQ multiplex PCR; TCRdb stores in-frame clones only, minus some. The sample includes roughly 210,000 clones, 88% seen only once; the top ten take under 2%. This clonotype originated in a man in his 70s with acute or convalescent COVID-19. This chain links TRBV5-4 with TRBJ2-7, with 7 bases aligning to TRBD1. Sequenced sample: peripheral blood. CDR3 residues: CASSSPDRTGEQYF. DNA for the CDR3: TGTGCCAGCAGCTCCCCGGACAGGACGGGCGAGCAGTACTTC. The whole variable domain, filled in from reference TRBV5-4 and TRBJ2-7, reads ETGVTQSPTHLIKTRGQQVTLRCSSQSGHNTVSWYQQALGQGPQFIFQYYREEENGRGNFPPRFSGLQFPNYSSELNVNALELDDSALYLCASSSPDRTGEQYFGPGTRLTVT.